A selection of T cell receptor beta chains follows, all from one sample in a study of T-cell reconstitution after alpha-beta-depleted transplantation in children. TCRdb redid the calling of the PCR reads with MiXCR, one entry per CDR3 protein. The sample holds about 610,000 distinct CDR3 sequences, over 9.5% seen once. Material: PBMCs from the stem cell graft donor, obtained from the stem cell graft. These receptors all come from a human donor who donated a stem cell graft to a child with acute myeloid leukemia. Both conserved end residues are part of each CDR3.

j_gene | v_gene | CDR3aa
TRBJ2-3 | TRBV9 | CASSSLPSADTQYF
TRBJ2-7 | TRBV4-2 | CASSQGTSGGYEQYF
TRBJ2-5 | TRBV10-3 | CAISRQGAGETQYF
TRBJ2-2 | TRBV7-4 | CATSKEVPRTGELFF
TRBJ2-7 | TRBV20-1 | CSAGASGDEQYF
TRBJ2-1 | TRBV6-5 | CASSFRRRGNEQFF
TRBJ2-3 | TRBV30 | CAWSLTSGTDTQYF
TRBJ2-1 | TRBV24-1 | CATSDYTGTSGRNEQFF
TRBJ2-7 | TRBV20-1 | CSASGLAGGPRAYEQYF
TRBJ2-7 | TRBV20-1 | CSARDQWEGLGNEQYF
TRBJ2-1 | TRBV25-1 | CASSLGLAVSSYNEQFF
TRBJ2-7 | TRBV20-1 | CSAREGRAYSYEQYF
TRBJ2-2 | TRBV30 | CAWRAPLEANTGELFF
TRBJ2-5 | TRBV5-4 | CASSTTSGSLGETQYF
TRBJ2-7 | TRBV7-2 | CASRLAGEYEQYF
TRBJ1-1 | TRBV5-1 | CASSLMTGGETEAFF
TRBJ2-3 | TRBV7-9 | CASSLETITDTQYF
TRBJ2-3 | TRBV10-3 | CAISDVGVPTDTQYF
TRBJ2-2 | TRBV29-1 | CSALTQLPNTGELFF
TRBJ2-2 | TRBV20-1 | CSAGRLAGEGELFF
TRBJ2-7 | TRBV20-1 | CSASFSGQGIYEQYF
TRBJ2-4 | TRBV5-6 | CASSPRQGDIQYF
TRBJ2-1 | TRBV7-2 | CASSSGQGDNEQFF
TRBJ2-7 | TRBV7-6 | CASSQTGTYYEQYF
TRBJ1-2 | TRBV28 | CASSEEDRLRGYTF
TRBJ2-5 | TRBV12-3/TRBV12-4 | CASSPSAGWQETQYF
TRBJ2-2 | TRBV4-3 | CASSPKSYTGELFF
TRBJ2-7 | TRBV7-2 | CASSPRTGIGYEQYF
TRBJ1-1 | TRBV6-4 | CASSPEGVGTEAFF
TRBJ2-3 | TRBV4-2 | CASSQDIRTPTQYF
TRBJ1-1 | TRBV11-1 | CASSIPGGYTEAFF
TRBJ2-1 | TRBV6-1 | CASSDRGQNEQFF
TRBJ1-6 | TRBV7-8 | CASSLAVDRLSVSPLHF
TRBJ2-1 | TRBV7-9 | CASSEPREQFF
TRBJ2-1 | TRBV29-1 | CSVMAGAGEQFF
TRBJ2-5 | TRBV29-1 | CSVAPGSGETQYF
TRBJ2-2 | TRBV20-1 | CSARNLGDTGELFF
TRBJ2-2 | TRBV7-6 | CASSLSEGTGELFF
TRBJ2-7 | TRBV28 | CASSSWLADSYEQYF
TRBJ2-3 | TRBV9 | CASSETSGGGDTQYF
TRBJ2-1 | TRBV6-1 | CASSPRADEQFF
TRBJ1-4 | TRBV20-1 | CSASPGDSTNEKLFF
TRBJ2-1 | TRBV24-1 | CATSDSAGLKYNEQFF
TRBJ2-1 | TRBV5-1 | CASSLAGTSGSSYNEQFF
TRBJ2-1 | TRBV7-8 | CASSLGDHMRNEQFF
TRBJ2-1 | TRBV4-2 | CASSYGLALGNEQFF
TRBJ2-1 | TRBV24-1 | CATSDLRPNNKQFF
TRBJ2-5 | TRBV9 | CASSVGQGPDSQETQYF
TRBJ2-5 | TRBV5-6 | CASSYRQTQETQYF
TRBJ2-1 | TRBV7-9 | CASSSYLTRVEQFF
TRBJ1-4 | TRBV11-2 | CASSLVVGEGEKLFF
TRBJ2-5 | TRBV20-1 | CSANGGETQYF
TRBJ2-7 | TRBV20-1 | CSAGTSGRVTYEQYF
TRBJ2-5 | TRBV4-3 | CASSQSSGKGTETQYF
TRBJ2-3 | TRBV20-1 | CSARRELRGDTQYF
TRBJ2-1 | TRBV7-8 | CASSPLGTGLGNEQFF
TRBJ1-2 | TRBV7-8 | CASSPDLNYGYTF
TRBJ2-1 | TRBV28 | CASTGLYNEQFF
TRBJ2-7 | TRBV12-3/TRBV12-4 | CASSLGRGRQGVDEQYF